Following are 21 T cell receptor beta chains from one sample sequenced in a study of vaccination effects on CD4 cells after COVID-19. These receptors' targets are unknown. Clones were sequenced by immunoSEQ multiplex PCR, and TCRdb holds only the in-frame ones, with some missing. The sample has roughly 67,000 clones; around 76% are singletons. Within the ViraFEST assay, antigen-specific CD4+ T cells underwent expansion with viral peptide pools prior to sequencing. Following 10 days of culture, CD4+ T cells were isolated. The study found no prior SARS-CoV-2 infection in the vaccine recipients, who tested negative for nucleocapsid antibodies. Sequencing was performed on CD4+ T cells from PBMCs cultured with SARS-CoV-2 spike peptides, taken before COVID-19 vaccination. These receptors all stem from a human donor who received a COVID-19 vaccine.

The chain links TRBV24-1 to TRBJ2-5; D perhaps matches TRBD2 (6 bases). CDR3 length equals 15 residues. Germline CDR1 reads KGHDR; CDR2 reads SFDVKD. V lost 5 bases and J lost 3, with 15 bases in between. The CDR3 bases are TGTGCCACCAGTGGGAACCGGGAGCCCAAAGAGACCCAGTACTTC. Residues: CATSGNREPKETQYF.

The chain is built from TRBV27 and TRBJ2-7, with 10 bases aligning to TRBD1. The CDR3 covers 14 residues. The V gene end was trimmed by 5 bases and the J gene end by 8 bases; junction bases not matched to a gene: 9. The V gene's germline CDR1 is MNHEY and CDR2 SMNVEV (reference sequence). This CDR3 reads CASSPRTGGGQQYV. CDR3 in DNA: TGTGCCAGCAGTCCGAGGACAGGGGGAGGCCAGCAGTACGTC.

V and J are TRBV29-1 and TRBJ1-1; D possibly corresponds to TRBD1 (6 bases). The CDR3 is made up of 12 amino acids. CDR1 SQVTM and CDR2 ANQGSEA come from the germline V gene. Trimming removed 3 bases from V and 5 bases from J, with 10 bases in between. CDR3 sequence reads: CSVERGSTEAFF. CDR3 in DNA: TGCAGCGTTGAGAGGGGGTCAACTGAAGCTTTCTTT.

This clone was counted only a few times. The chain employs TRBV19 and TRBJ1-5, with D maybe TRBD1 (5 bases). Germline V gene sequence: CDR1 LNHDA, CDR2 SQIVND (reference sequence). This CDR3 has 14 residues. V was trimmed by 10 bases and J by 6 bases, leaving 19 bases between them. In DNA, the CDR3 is TGTGCCATATCTGACGGGGGTGTGGGTCAGCCCCAGCATTTT. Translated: CAISDGGVGQPQHF.

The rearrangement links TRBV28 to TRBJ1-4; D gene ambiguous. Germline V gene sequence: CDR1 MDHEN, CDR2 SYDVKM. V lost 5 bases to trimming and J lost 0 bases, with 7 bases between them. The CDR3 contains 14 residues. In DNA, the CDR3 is TGTGCCAGCAGTGCAGGCCCAACTAATGAAAAACTGTTTTTT. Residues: CASSAGPTNEKLFF.

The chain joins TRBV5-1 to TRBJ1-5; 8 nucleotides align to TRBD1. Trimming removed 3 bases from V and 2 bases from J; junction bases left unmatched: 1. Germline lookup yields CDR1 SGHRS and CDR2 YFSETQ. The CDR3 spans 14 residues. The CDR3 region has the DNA TGCGCCAGCAGCTCGACAGGGGGCAATCAGCCCCAGCATTTT. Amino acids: CASSSTGGNQPQHF.

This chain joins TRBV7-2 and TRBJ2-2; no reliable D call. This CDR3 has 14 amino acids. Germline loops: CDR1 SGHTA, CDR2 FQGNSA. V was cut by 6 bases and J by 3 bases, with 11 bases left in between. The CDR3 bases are TGTGCCAGCAGTGACCGACGGTACACCGGGGAGCTGTTTTTT. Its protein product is CASSDRRYTGELFF.

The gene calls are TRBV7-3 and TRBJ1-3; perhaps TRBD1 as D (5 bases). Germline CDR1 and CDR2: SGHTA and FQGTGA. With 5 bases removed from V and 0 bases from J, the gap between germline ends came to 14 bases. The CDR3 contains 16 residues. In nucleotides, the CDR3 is TGTGCCAGCAGCGCTCTACCGGGGACCTCTGGAAACACCATATATTTT. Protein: CASSALPGTSGNTIYF.

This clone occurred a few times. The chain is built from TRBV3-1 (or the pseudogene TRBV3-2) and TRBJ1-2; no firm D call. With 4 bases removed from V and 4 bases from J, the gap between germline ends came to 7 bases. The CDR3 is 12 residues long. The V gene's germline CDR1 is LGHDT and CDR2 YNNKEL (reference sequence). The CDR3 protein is CASSPRPYGYTF. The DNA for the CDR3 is TGTGCCAGCAGCCCCCGACCCTATGGCTACACCTTC.

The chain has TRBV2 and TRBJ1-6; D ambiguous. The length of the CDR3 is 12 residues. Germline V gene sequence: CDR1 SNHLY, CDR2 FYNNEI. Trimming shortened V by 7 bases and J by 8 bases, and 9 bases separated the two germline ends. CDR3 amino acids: CASTHPDSPLHF. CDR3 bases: TGTGCCAGCACTCACCCGGATTCACCCCTCCACTTT.

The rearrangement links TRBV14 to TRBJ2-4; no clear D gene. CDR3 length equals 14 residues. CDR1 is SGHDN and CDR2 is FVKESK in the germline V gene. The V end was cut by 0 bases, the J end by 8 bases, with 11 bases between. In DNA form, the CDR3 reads TGTGCCAGCAGCCAAGATATAGGGAATGACATTCAGTACTTC. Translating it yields CASSQDIGNDIQYF.

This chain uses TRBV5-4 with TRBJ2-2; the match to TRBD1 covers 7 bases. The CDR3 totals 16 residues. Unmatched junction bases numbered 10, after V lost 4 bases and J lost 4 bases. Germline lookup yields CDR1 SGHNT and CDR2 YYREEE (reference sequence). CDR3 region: CASSVPTGLSTGELFF. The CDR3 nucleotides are TGTGCCAGCAGCGTACCGACAGGGTTGAGCACCGGGGAGCTGTTTTTT. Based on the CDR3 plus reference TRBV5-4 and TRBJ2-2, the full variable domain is ETGVTQSPTHLIKTRGQQVTLRCSSQSGHNTVSWYQQALGQGPQFIFQYYREEENGRGNFPPRFSGLQFPNYSSELNVNALELDDSALYLCASSVPTGLSTGELFFGEGSRLTVL.

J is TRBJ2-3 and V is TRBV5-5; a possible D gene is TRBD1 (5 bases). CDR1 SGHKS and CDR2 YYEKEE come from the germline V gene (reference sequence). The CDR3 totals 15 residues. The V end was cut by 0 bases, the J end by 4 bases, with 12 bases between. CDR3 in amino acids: CASSLGAQGSDTQYF. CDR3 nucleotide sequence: TGTGCCAGCAGCTTGGGGGCCCAGGGATCAGATACGCAGTATTTT.

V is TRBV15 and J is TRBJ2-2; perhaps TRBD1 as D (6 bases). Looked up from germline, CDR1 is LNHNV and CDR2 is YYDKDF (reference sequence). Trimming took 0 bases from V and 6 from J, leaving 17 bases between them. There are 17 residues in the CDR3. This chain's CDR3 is CATSRDGLGRGAGELFF. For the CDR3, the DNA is TGTGCCACCAGCAGAGATGGGCTGGGCAGGGGAGCCGGGGAGCTGTTTTTT.

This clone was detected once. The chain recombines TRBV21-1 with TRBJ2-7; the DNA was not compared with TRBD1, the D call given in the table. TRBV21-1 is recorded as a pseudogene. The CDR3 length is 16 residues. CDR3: CASSKVGPWGTYEQYV. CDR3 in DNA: TGTGCCAGCAGCAAAGTAGGGCCTTGGGGCACCTACGAGCAGTACGTC.

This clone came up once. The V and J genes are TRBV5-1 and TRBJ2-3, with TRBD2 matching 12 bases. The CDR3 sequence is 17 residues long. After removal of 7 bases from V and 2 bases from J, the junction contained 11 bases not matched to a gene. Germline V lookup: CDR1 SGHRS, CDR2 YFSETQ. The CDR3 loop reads CASPRTSGAFNTDTQYF. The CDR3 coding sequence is TGCGCCAGCCCACGGACTAGCGGGGCCTTTAACACAGATACGCAGTATTTT.

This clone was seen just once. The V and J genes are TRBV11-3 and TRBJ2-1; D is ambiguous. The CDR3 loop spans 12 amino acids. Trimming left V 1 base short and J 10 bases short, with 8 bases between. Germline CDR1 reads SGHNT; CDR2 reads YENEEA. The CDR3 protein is CASSLVDGEQFF. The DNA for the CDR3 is TGTGCCAGCAGCTTAGTCGACGGAGAGCAGTTCTTC.

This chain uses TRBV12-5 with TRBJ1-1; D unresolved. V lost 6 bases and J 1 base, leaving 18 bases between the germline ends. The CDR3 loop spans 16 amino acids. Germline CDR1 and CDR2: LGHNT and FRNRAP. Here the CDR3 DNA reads TGTGCTAGTGGCTCCTCTGATCTTTTATCGAACACTGAAGCTTTCTTT. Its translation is CASGSSDLLSNTEAFF.

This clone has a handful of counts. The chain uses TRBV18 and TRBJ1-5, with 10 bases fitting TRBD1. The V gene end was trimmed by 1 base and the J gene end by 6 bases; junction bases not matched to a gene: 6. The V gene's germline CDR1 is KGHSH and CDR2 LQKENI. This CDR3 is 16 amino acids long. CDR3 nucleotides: TGTGCCAGCTCACCACGGGCGGGACAGGGGTTTCAGCCCCAGCATTTT. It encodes CASSPRAGQGFQPQHF.

CDR3 DNA sequence: TGTGCCAGCAGCTCATTAAACCCGGGACAGGGTGGCACTGAAGCTTTCTTT. This encodes CASSSLNPGQGGTEAFF. The chain uses TRBV11-2 and TRBJ1-1; 9 positions match TRBD1. The germline CDR1 and CDR2 sequences are SGHAT and FQNNGV. This CDR3 spans 17 amino acids. V lost 4 bases to trimming and J lost 4 bases; unmatched junction nucleotides: 13.

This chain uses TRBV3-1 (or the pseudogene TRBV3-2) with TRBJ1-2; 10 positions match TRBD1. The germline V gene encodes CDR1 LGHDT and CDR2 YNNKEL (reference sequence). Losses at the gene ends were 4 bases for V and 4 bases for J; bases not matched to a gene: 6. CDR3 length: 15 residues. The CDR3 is CASSRTGTGAYGYTF. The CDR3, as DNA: TGTGCCAGCAGCCGGACCGGGACAGGGGCCTATGGCTACACCTTC.